These 26 T cell receptor beta chains originate from one sample sequenced in a study of blood T cell repertoires in COVID-19. Sequencing was performed with immunoSEQ multiplex PCR; in TCRdb, only in-frame clones are kept and a portion is missing. This repertoire shows around 230,000 clones, around 85% found once; its top ten account for roughly 9.6%. The sequencing input was peripheral blood. These receptors were collected from a woman at least 80 years old with acute or convalescent COVID-19.

The gene calls are TRBV2 and TRBJ2-7; 9 bases map to TRBD2. V dropped 3 bases and J dropped 5; count of bases not matched to a gene: 8. The CDR3 sequence is 15 residues long. Germline V gene lookup returns CDR1 SNHLY and CDR2 FYNNEI. Here the CDR3 DNA reads TGTGCCAGCAGTGATATCGGCGGGGGGGCCCACGAGCAGTACTTC. It translates to CASSDIGGGAHEQYF. The whole variable domain, remainder taken from reference TRBV2 and TRBJ2-7, is EPEVTQTPSHQVTQMGQEVILRCVPISNHLYFYWYRQILGQKVEFLVSFYNNEISEKSEIFDDQFSVERPDGSNFTLKIRSTKLEDSAMYFCASSDIGGGAHEQYFGPGTRLTVT.

A few counts support this clone. This rearrangement joins TRBV18 to TRBJ1-2; 9 positions match TRBD1. Germline-derived CDR1 and CDR2 are KGHSH and LQKENI. The length of the CDR3 is 15 residues. V shed 0 bases, J shed 4 bases, and the junction held 3 bases outside the gene matches. CDR3 sequence (DNA): TGTGCCAGCTCACCACCAGACAGGGGGTTCTATGGCTACACCTTC. This encodes CASSPPDRGFYGYTF. Full variable domain (rest looked up from reference TRBV18 and TRBJ1-2): NAGVMQNPRHLVRRRGQEARLRCSPMKGHSHVYWYRQLPEEGLKFMVYLQKENIIDESGMPKERFSAEFPKEGPSILRIQQVVRGDSAAYFCASSPPDRGFYGYTFGSGTRLTVV.

This chain joins TRBV3-1 (or the pseudogene TRBV3-2) and TRBJ1-1; TRBD1 is a possible D gene (5 bases). The CDR3 sequence is 15 residues long. Germline V gene lookup returns CDR1 LGHDT and CDR2 YNNKEL (reference sequence). Trimming stripped 1 base from V and 5 bases from J, with 14 bases between. The CDR3 loop is CASSQGVRVGTEAFF. CDR3 sequence (DNA): TGTGCCAGCAGCCAAGGTGTCAGGGTTGGGACTGAAGCTTTCTTT.

This sequence joins TRBV29-1 and TRBJ1-1; 7 positions agree with TRBD1. The CDR3 consists of 13 residues. Germline CDR1 is SQVTM and CDR2 is ANQGSEA. V was clipped by 4 bases and J by 2 bases; unmatched bases: 4. In nucleotides, the CDR3 is TGCAGCGTTGCCTACAGGGGTAACACTGAAGCTTTCTTT. Its protein is CSVAYRGNTEAFF.

The V and J genes are TRBV3-1 (or the pseudogene TRBV3-2) and TRBJ1-5; the match to TRBD1 covers 7 bases. V shed 4 bases and J 6 bases; nucleotides not matched to a gene: 6. The CDR3 loop spans 14 amino acids. Germline CDR1 and CDR2: LGHDT and YNNKEL (reference sequence). CDR3 sequence (DNA): TGTGCCAGCAGCCGGGCTCAGGGGGGTCAGCCCCAGCATTTT. Its protein product is CASSRAQGGQPQHF.

This clone was seen a few times. The V gene is TRBV19, the J gene TRBJ2-7, with TRBD1 identical over 9 bases. Germline trimming cut 5 bases from V and 0 bases from J; bases unmatched to any gene: 2. The CDR3 totals 14 residues. Germline values: CDR1 LNHDA, CDR2 SQIVND (reference sequence). The DNA of the CDR3 is TGTGCCAGTAGTGGACAGGGGAGCTCCTACGAGCAGTACTTC. Protein sequence: CASSGQGSSYEQYF.

In this sample, this clone turned up once. The rearrangement joins TRBV27 to TRBJ2-7; TRBD2 matches 8 bases. Germline values: CDR1 MNHEY, CDR2 SMNVEV (reference sequence). V dropped 5 bases and J dropped 6; count of bases not matched to a gene: 9. The length of the CDR3 is 14 residues. CDR3 sequence reads: CASSTRTSPGEQYF. The CDR3 nucleotides read TGTGCCAGCAGTACCCGGACTAGCCCCGGCGAGCAGTACTTC.

The rearrangement links TRBV28 to TRBJ2-1; 8 bases map to TRBD2. Unmatched junction bases numbered 9, after V lost 11 bases and J lost 3 bases. The V gene's germline CDR1 is MDHEN and CDR2 SYDVKM. The CDR3 runs 14 residues. In DNA form, the CDR3 reads TGTGCCGTAACGTTCGGGGGGGACTACAATGAGCAGTTCTTC. This encodes CAVTFGGDYNEQFF. The full variable domain, rest sourced from reference TRBV28 and TRBJ2-1, is DVKVTQSSRYLVKRTGEKVFLECVQDMDHENMFWYRQDPGLGLRLIYFSYDVKMKEKGDIPEGYSVSREKKERFSLILESASTNQTSMYLCAVTFGGDYNEQFFGPGTRLTVL.

CDR3 DNA sequence: TGTGCCAGTAGTACGCTAGGAGGTAGAGAGCAGTACTTC. This translates into CASSTLGGREQYF. This rearrangement joins TRBV19 to TRBJ2-7; TRBD2 is a possible D gene (5 bases). V shed 4 bases and J shed 7 bases, with 14 bases lying between them. The CDR3 extends over 13 amino acids. Germline V gives CDR1 LNHDA, CDR2 SQIVND (reference sequence).

V and J are TRBV28 and TRBJ2-1, with 12 bases aligning to TRBD2. Unmatched junction bases numbered 9, after V lost 6 bases and J lost 9 bases. Germline assignment: CDR1 MDHEN and CDR2 SYDVKM. The CDR3 length is 15 residues. This CDR3 is CASSVPSGGAGEQFF. Here the CDR3 DNA reads TGTGCCAGCAGCGTTCCTAGCGGGGGGGCCGGTGAGCAGTTCTTC.

V is TRBV2 and J is TRBJ2-7; a possible D gene is TRBD2 (6 bases). This CDR3 contains 14 residues. Trimming shortened V by 7 bases and J by 6 bases, and 19 bases separated the two germline ends. Germline lookup yields CDR1 SNHLY and CDR2 FYNNEI. The DNA of the CDR3 is TGTGCCAGCACTCTCACGGAGGGGAGCTCCGAGCAGTACTTC. Translation gives CASTLTEGSSEQYF. Filled out from reference TRBV2 and TRBJ2-7, the complete variable domain reads EPEVTQTPSHQVTQMGQEVILRCVPISNHLYFYWYRQILGQKVEFLVSFYNNEISEKSEIFDDQFSVERPDGSNFTLKIRSTKLEDSAMYFCASTLTEGSSEQYFGPGTRLTVT.

This clone was seen a single time. The rearrangement joins TRBV19 to TRBJ1-5, with D perhaps TRBD1 (6 bases). V was cut by 4 bases and J by 7 bases, with 17 bases left in between. The length of the CDR3 is 15 residues. Germline V gives CDR1 LNHDA, CDR2 SQIVND (reference sequence). CDR3 coding DNA: TGTGCCAGTAGTAGAGGACAGACCTCCAAGCAGCCCCAGCATTTT. Translation: CASSRGQTSKQPQHF.

The chain carries TRBV6-5 and TRBJ1-2; 7 positions match TRBD1. The V gene end was trimmed by 0 bases and the J gene end by 4 bases; junction bases not matched to a gene: 5. The CDR3 is made up of 15 amino acids. Germline V CDR1 and CDR2: MNHEY, SVGAGI. CDR3 residues: CASSYSRGHGYGYTF. CDR3 in DNA: TGTGCCAGCAGTTACTCGAGGGGGCACGGCTATGGCTACACCTTC.

This clone is categorized as medium-sized (0.01 to 0.1%). CDR3 sequence (DNA): TGTGCCAGCAGCTTAACCGGGACAGTGAATGAAAAACTGTTTTTT. It yields the protein CASSLTGTVNEKLFF. V and J are TRBV11-2 and TRBJ1-4; TRBD1 matches at 7 bases. V lost 2 bases and J lost 5; bases outside the gene matches: 5. From germline, CDR1 is SGHAT and CDR2 FQNNGV. The CDR3 covers 15 residues.

The genes are TRBV4-1 and TRBJ1-2; no clear D gene. CDR1 is MGHRA and CDR2 is YSYEKL in the germline V gene. The ends were cut back, 1 base at V and 0 bases at J, with 12 bases in the middle. The CDR3 covers 16 residues. This CDR3 reads CASSQGVTAANYGYTF. In nucleotides, the CDR3 is TGCGCCAGCAGCCAAGGTGTAACAGCTGCTAACTATGGCTACACCTTC.

The chain couples TRBV6-5 to TRBJ1-1; the D gene is possibly TRBD1 (6 bases). Trimming took off 0 bases at V and 1 base at J, with 12 bases between the two ends. The CDR3 loop spans 16 amino acids. CDR1 and CDR2 (germline): MNHEY, SVGAGI. CDR3 bases: TGTGCCAGCAGTTACTCTCGGTACAGGGCGAACACTGAAGCTTTCTTT. Translation: CASSYSRYRANTEAFF.

The genes are TRBV5-1 and TRBJ2-3; the match to TRBD1 covers 11 bases. V dropped 5 bases and J dropped 8; count of bases not matched to a gene: 10. CDR1 SGHRS and CDR2 YFSETQ come from the germline V gene. The CDR3 length is 15 residues. CDR3 nucleotide sequence: TGCGCCAGCAGTTGGGGACAGGGGGGCCAAAGTACGCAGTATTTT. This codes for CASSWGQGGQSTQYF. The entire variable domain, with the rest obtained from reference TRBV5-1 and TRBJ2-3, is as follows: KAGVTQTPRYLIKTRGQQVTLSCSPISGHRSVSWYQQTPGQGLQFLFEYFSETQRNKGNFPGRFSGRQFSNSRSEMNVSTLELGDSALYLCASSWGQGGQSTQYFGPGTRLTVL.

This clone was counted once. The chain links TRBV11-3 to TRBJ2-3; the match to TRBD1 covers 7 bases. The CDR3 has 13 residues. After removal of 5 bases from V and 5 bases from J, the junction contained 4 bases not matched to a gene. The V gene's germline CDR1 is SGHNT and CDR2 YENEEA. CDR3 protein: CASSIDRVDTQYF. The CDR3 coding sequence is TGTGCCAGCAGCATCGACAGGGTAGATACGCAGTATTTT.

V gene TRBV2 combines with J gene TRBJ1-5; D uncertain. The CDR3 covers 12 residues. Between the trimmed V and J ends, which lost 8 bases and 3 bases, there was a span of 8 bases. Germline CDR1 and CDR2: SNHLY and FYNNEI. The CDR3 is CASARFNQPQHF. The DNA for the CDR3 is TGTGCCAGCGCGCGATTCAATCAGCCCCAGCATTTT.

DNA for the CDR3: TGCGCCAGCAGCTTGGAGGGGACAGGGAATGGCTACACCTTC. Its protein product is CASSLEGTGNGYTF. The V and J genes are TRBV5-1 and TRBJ1-2; 9 bases are shared with TRBD1. This CDR3 contains 14 residues. The trim removed 0 bases at V and 6 bases at J, leaving 3 bases unmatched. Germline lookup yields CDR1 SGHRS and CDR2 YFSETQ.

The V call is TRBV5-4, the J call TRBJ2-3; possible D gene TRBD2, 6 bases. This CDR3 spans 14 amino acids. The germline gives CDR1 SGHNT, CDR2 YYREEE (reference sequence). Between the trimmed V and J ends, which lost 0 bases and 5 bases, there was a span of 10 bases. The CDR3 nucleotides read TGTGCCAGCAGCTTGGAAGCGGGCAAAGATACGCAGTATTTT. Translation gives CASSLEAGKDTQYF.

The chain links TRBV2 to TRBJ2-1; 12 bases align to TRBD2. Germline V gene data show CDR1 as SNHLY and CDR2 as FYNNEI. V dropped 2 bases and J dropped 7; count of bases not matched to a gene: 9. This CDR3 has 17 residues. DNA for the CDR3: TGTGCCAGCAGTGAAATGAGACTAGCGGGGGCCGGGAATGAGCAGTTCTTC. Translating it yields CASSEMRLAGAGNEQFF. The whole variable domain, filled in from reference TRBV2 and TRBJ2-1, reads EPEVTQTPSHQVTQMGQEVILRCVPISNHLYFYWYRQILGQKVEFLVSFYNNEISEKSEIFDDQFSVERPDGSNFTLKIRSTKLEDSAMYFCASSEMRLAGAGNEQFFGPGTRLTVL.

The V and J genes are TRBV9 and TRBJ1-3; TRBD1 aligns across 9 bases. Germline trimming cut 4 bases from V and 4 bases from J; bases unmatched to any gene: 12. The length of the CDR3 is 17 residues. Germline loops: CDR1 SGDLS, CDR2 YYNGEE. The CDR3 sequence: CASSPGTGPTGGNTIYF. DNA for the CDR3: TGTGCCAGCAGCCCCGGGACAGGGCCTACGGGGGGAAACACCATATATTTT.

This clone came up a few times. The rearrangement links TRBV28 to TRBJ1-5; D not resolved. The CDR3 runs 13 residues. Germline CDR1 is MDHEN and CDR2 is SYDVKM. Trimming shortened V by 3 bases and J by 9 bases, and 12 bases separated the two germline ends. CDR3 sequence (DNA): TGTGCCAGCAGTTTGGCTGATCCCCGGCCCCAGCATTTT. Translation: CASSLADPRPQHF.

The J gene is TRBJ1-1, the V gene TRBV5-4; tentatively, D is TRBD1 (5 bases). The V end lost 2 bases, the J end lost 3 bases, and 11 bases lay between the germline ends. The germline V gene has CDR1 SGHNT and CDR2 YYREEE (reference sequence). CDR3 length: 14 residues. In nucleotides, the CDR3 is TGTGCCAGCAGCTTTGGGGCAGGGTACACTGAAGCTTTCTTT. The encoded protein is CASSFGAGYTEAFF.

The V and J genes are TRBV5-1 and TRBJ2-1, with a tentative D call TRBD1 (6 bases). V was pared by 7 bases and J by 7 bases, with 15 bases between. This CDR3 contains 13 residues. Looked up from germline, CDR1 is SGHRS and CDR2 is YFSETQ. The CDR3 loop reads CASLGQIGNEQFF. Here the CDR3 DNA reads TGCGCCAGCCTCGGACAGATTGGGAATGAGCAGTTCTTC.